Listed here are 23 T cell receptor beta chains from one sample, sequenced in a study of T cell clonality in common variable immunodeficiency. The data were produced by immunoSEQ multiplex PCR, yet TCRdb's version contains in-frame clones alone and is incomplete. The sample contains about 23,000 clones, none of them singletons. These receptors lack a known antigen. Overall study findings and caveats: Common variable immunodeficiency TCR beta sequences reportedly had fewer deletions and N-nucleotide insertions.

Sample: peripheral blood mononuclear cells. The receptor source for this set is a human donor with common variable immunodeficiency.

This clone appeared many times. Read data end 3 residues before the CDR3 end; the end is taken from the germline J gene. The rearrangement links TRBV6-4 to TRBJ2-3, with 14 bases lining up with TRBD2. Germline V CDR1 and CDR2: MRHNA, SNTAGT. Trimming at V came to 6 bases and at J to 2 bases, leaving 10 bases not matched to a gene. This CDR3 region has 18 residues. Partial CDR3 DNA: TGTGCCAGCAGCGACCGACTAGCGGGAGGGCCATCCACAGATACG. This encodes CASSDRLAGGPSTDT. The whole CDR3 protein reads CASSDRLAGGPSTDTQYF.

Ten or more counts support this clone. From the germline J gene comes the end of the CDR3, since the read stops 3 residues before it. The V gene is TRBV19, the J gene TRBJ2-5; 7 bases match TRBD1. The CDR3 is made up of 15 amino acids. J lost 2 bases, V lost 4 bases, and 7 bases had no gene match. Germline values: CDR1 LNHDA, CDR2 SQIVND (reference sequence). The CDR3 is CASSKGQAQQETQYF. The CDR3 DNA, read in part, is TGTGCCAGTAGTAAAGGACAGGCCCAGCAAGAGACC.

This clone was recorded a few times. The CDR3 extends 3 residues past the end of the read, so its final part is completed from the germline J gene. V and J are TRBV6-2 or TRBV6-3 and TRBJ2-2, with D tentatively TRBD2 (5 bases). Germline V gene lookup returns CDR1 MNHEY and CDR2 SVGEGT. The germline V and J ends were trimmed by 2 bases and 1 base, with 8 bases remaining between them. The CDR3 length is 15 residues. CDR3 protein: CASSYLRGNTGELFF. Incomplete CDR3 DNA: TGTGCCAGCAGTTACCTCCGGGGGAACACCGGGGAG.

This clone was seen ten or more times. The CDR3 region is CASHTPAGGNKAFF. Incomplete CDR3 DNA: TGCGCCAGCCATACACCGGCAGGGGGCAACAAA. This chain joins TRBV5-1 and TRBJ1-1; TRBD1 aligns across 8 bases. The CDR3 goes on 3 residues after the read ends, and that part is filled in from the germline J gene. This CDR3 spans 14 amino acids. Germline CDR1 and CDR2: SGHRS and YFSETQ.

This clone was counted ten times or more. The CDR3 is cut off 3 residues early in the read; its end comes from the germline J gene. This chain joins TRBV5-1 and TRBJ1-1, with D tentatively TRBD1 (6 bases). The germline V gene has CDR1 SGHRS and CDR2 YFSETQ. CDR3 length equals 13 residues. Trimming removed 7 bases at V and 1 base at J, with 11 bases between. The CDR3 bases that were read are TGCGCCAGCGGGGACATCTCGAACACTGAA. Encoded protein: CASGDISNTE. Given in full, the CDR3 is CASGDISNTEAFF.

The CDR3 DNA, read in part, is TGTGCCAGCAGCTTGGGTCCTAGCGGGGTCTCCTACGAG. Protein sequence: CASSLGPSGVSYE. The CDR3 in its entirety is CASSLGPSGVSYEQYF. The chain employs TRBV5-4 and TRBJ2-7, with 9 bases fitting TRBD2. The observed sequence ends 3 residues before the CDR3 terminus, with the missing tail filled in from the germline J gene. V lost 0 bases to trimming and J lost 0 bases; unmatched junction nucleotides: 4. Per the germline V gene, CDR1 is SGHNT and CDR2 is YYREEE (reference sequence). The CDR3 is made up of 16 amino acids.

This clone came up a few times. The read stops 3 residues short of the end of the CDR3; the missing end is completed from the germline J gene. The chain joins TRBV6-1 to TRBJ1-5; possibly TRBD1 for D (6 bases). Trimming shortened V by 3 bases and J by 0 bases, and 12 bases separated the two germline ends. Germline CDR1 is MNHNS and CDR2 is SASEGT. CDR3 size: 16 residues. The CDR3 loop is CASSEETGYSNQPQHF. CDR3 DNA, as far as it was read: TGTGCCAGCAGTGAGGAGACAGGTTATAGCAATCAGCCC.

This clone has more than one count but fewer than ten. The CDR3 is cut off 3 residues early in the read; its end comes from the germline J gene. The chain joins TRBV11-2 to TRBJ2-5, with TRBD2 identical over 9 bases. J was trimmed by 4 bases and V by 5 bases; bases with no gene match: 8. The germline V gene encodes CDR1 SGHAT and CDR2 FQNNGV. The CDR3 has 15 amino acids. CDR3 loop: CASSHSGGRGETQYF. CDR3 bases read: TGTGCCAGCAGCCATAGCGGGGGCCGGGGAGAGACC.

This clone is categorized as medium-sized (0.01 to 0.1%). The DNA ends 3 residues before the CDR3 does, and the rest of the CDR3 is filled in from the germline J gene. The chain is built from TRBV5-1 and TRBJ2-3; possibly TRBD1 for D (5 bases). Trimming cost V 4 bases and J 1 base, with 7 bases left between them. Germline loops: CDR1 SGHRS, CDR2 YFSETQ. CDR3 length: 13 residues. The CDR3 DNA, read in part, is TGCGCCAGCAGCGAACAGGGCACAGATACG. Protein: CASSEQGTDT. The CDR3 as a whole reads CASSEQGTDTQYF.

This clone was counted at least ten times. The sequenced CDR3 bases are TGTGCCAGCTCCCGGAAACAGGGGACCCAAGAGACC. Translating gives CASSRKQGTQET. The complete CDR3 sequence is CASSRKQGTQETQYF. The V call is TRBV18, the J call TRBJ2-5; 7 bases align to TRBD1. Coverage ceases 3 residues before the CDR3 finishes, and the germline J gene fills in the end. Trimming took 6 bases from V and 1 from J; bases not matched to a gene: 8. CDR1 KGHSH and CDR2 LQKENI come from the germline V gene. The CDR3 runs to 15 residues.

This clone was counted ten times or more. The sequence runs out 3 residues before the end of the CDR3; the remainder is reconstructed from the germline J gene. The rearrangement joins TRBV19 to TRBJ2-1, with 8 bases that match TRBD2. The CDR3 extends over 16 amino acids. The germline V gene has CDR1 LNHDA and CDR2 SQIVND (reference sequence). V shed 7 bases and J 2 bases; nucleotides not matched to a gene: 10. The CDR3 reads CASTPTKAGAYNEQFF. CDR3 DNA, as far as it was read: TGTGCCAGTACCCCAACGAAAGCGGGGGCCTACAATGAG.

This clone was detected a few times. Coverage ceases 3 residues before the CDR3 finishes, and the germline J gene fills in the end. V is TRBV20-1 and J is TRBJ2-7; no reliable D call. V dropped 0 bases and J dropped 2 bases, with 14 bases sitting between them. The length of the CDR3 is 15 residues. Per germline, CDR1 DFQATT and CDR2 SNEGSKA (reference sequence). CDR3 bases read: TGCAGTGCTAGAGAGAAAGGCAGATCAACCTACGAG. Protein product: CSAREKGRSTYE. The CDR3 in its entirety is CSAREKGRSTYEQYF.

On this clone itself: The read comes to an end 3 residues before the CDR3 does, leaving the germline J gene to fill in the end. V gene TRBV19 combines with J gene TRBJ2-1, with a tentative D call TRBD1 (6 bases). V was pared by 9 bases and J by 7 bases, with 10 bases between. Germline-derived CDR1 and CDR2 are LNHDA and SQIVND (reference sequence). The CDR3 covers 11 residues. CDR3 region: CASGTLNEQFF. CDR3 bases read: TGTGCCAGCGGGACACTTAATGAG.

This clone appeared many times. Sequencing ends 3 residues short of the CDR3 end; the germline J gene provides the rest. The rearrangement uses TRBV7-2 and TRBJ1-5, with D uncertain. The length of the CDR3 is 13 residues. Germline V gene lookup returns CDR1 SGHTA and CDR2 FQGNSA. The V and J ends lost 3 bases and 5 bases respectively, with 8 bases between them. CDR3 amino acids: CASSLGPDQPQHF. CDR3 DNA (partial): TGTGCCAGCAGCTTGGGCCCGGATCAGCCC.

Worth noting for this clone: The read ends 3 residues before the CDR3 terminus; that terminus is restored from the germline J gene. The chain uses TRBV19 and TRBJ1-5; TRBD1 is a possible D gene (6 bases). The V end lost 6 bases, the J end lost 6 bases, and 9 bases lay between the germline ends. This CDR3 has 12 amino acids. Germline lookup yields CDR1 LNHDA and CDR2 SQIVND (reference sequence). This CDR3 is CASRTGSQPQHF. The sequenced CDR3 bases are TGTGCCAGTAGGACAGGAAGTCAGCCC.

As for this clone: The read ends 3 residues before the CDR3 terminus; that terminus is restored from the germline J gene. The genes are TRBV19 and TRBJ1-6, with D possibly being TRBD1 (6 bases). Germline assignment: CDR1 LNHDA and CDR2 SQIVND (reference sequence). CDR3 size: 14 residues. Between the trimmed V and J ends, which lost 2 bases and 7 bases, there was a span of 9 bases. CDR3 DNA (partial): TGTGCCAGTAGTATACTGGACAGAAATTCACCC. Amino acids: CASSILDRNSP. The CDR3 reads in full as CASSILDRNSPLHF.

Comments on this clone: With the read ending 3 residues before the CDR3 end, the germline J gene is used to fill in that end. The V and J genes are TRBV30 and TRBJ1-3; D gene uncertain. This CDR3 is built from 14 residues. CDR1 and CDR2 from the germline V gene are GTSNPN and SVGIG (reference sequence). The sequenced CDR3 bases are TGTGCCTGGAGTGTAGCGGGGATCGGAAGTTCC. It codes for CAWSVAGIGSS. The complete CDR3 sequence is CAWSVAGIGSSIYF.

This clone has at least ten counts. The read ends 3 residues early relative to the CDR3; the germline J gene fills the gap. The chain uses TRBV30 and TRBJ2-3; tentative D call: TRBD2 (6 bases). Germline V gene lookup returns CDR1 GTSNPN and CDR2 SVGIG (reference sequence). Trimming took off 0 bases at V and 0 bases at J, with 16 bases between the two ends. CDR3 length equals 17 residues. The covered CDR3 bases are TGTGCCTGGAGTGTATACTGGCGGCGGGGTAGCACAGATACG. It specifies CAWSVYWRRGSTDT. Given in full, the CDR3 is CAWSVYWRRGSTDTQYF.

Only a few counts were recorded for this clone. The read falls 3 residues short of the CDR3 end, and the missing part is taken from the germline J gene. V is TRBV19 and J is TRBJ1-1, with a possible D match to TRBD1 (5 bases). Germline CDR1 reads LNHDA; CDR2 reads SQIVND (reference sequence). The CDR3 has 16 residues. The CDR3 region is CASSINRNAGRGKAFF. CDR3 DNA, as far as it was read: TGTGCCAGTAGTATAAATCGTAACGCGGGGCGGGGAAAA.

Ten or more counts support this clone. The read ends 3 residues early relative to the CDR3; the germline J gene fills the gap. The rearrangement uses TRBV4-1 and TRBJ2-1; 7 bases are a match to TRBD2. V dropped 0 bases and J dropped 5; count of bases not matched to a gene: 4. The CDR3 is made up of 15 amino acids. Germline V gene lookup returns CDR1 MGHRA and CDR2 YSYEKL. CDR3 bases read: TGCGCCAGCAGCCAAGAGGAGGGGACTAACAATGAG. As protein: CASSQEEGTNNE. The complete CDR3 reads CASSQEEGTNNEQFF.

This clone was observed many times. The missing CDR3 end, 3 residues past where the read stops, is filled in from the germline J gene. The chain links TRBV30 to TRBJ1-1; D unresolved. Trimming stripped 5 bases from V and 5 bases from J, with 9 bases between. CDR1 is GTSNPN and CDR2 is SVGIG in the germline V gene (reference sequence). The CDR3 consists of 11 residues. CDR3 in amino acids: CAWSRWTEAFF. The CDR3 DNA, read in part, is TGTGCCTGGTCAAGGTGGACTGAA. The full variable domain, rest sourced from reference TRBV30 and TRBJ1-1, is SQTIHQWPATLVQPVGSPLSLECTVEGTSNPNLYWYRQAAGRGLQLLFYSVGIGQISSEVPQNLSASRPQDRQFILSSKKLLLSDSGFYLCAWSRWTEAFFGQGTRLTVV.

This clone was recorded at least ten times. The missing CDR3 end, 3 residues past where the read stops, is filled in from the germline J gene. This chain joins TRBV7-8 and TRBJ1-1; 10 bases match TRBD1. J lost 4 bases, V lost 5 bases, and 7 bases had no gene match. In germline, CDR1 is SGHVS, CDR2 FQNEAQ. The CDR3 contains 15 residues. The DNA read from the CDR3 is TGTGCCAGCAGCCCAGGACAGGGGGGGGCCACTGAA. This sequence encodes CASSPGQGGATE. The whole CDR3 reads CASSPGQGGATEAFF.

This clone has ten or more counts. With the read ending 3 residues before the CDR3 end, the germline J gene is used to fill in that end. The rearrangement uses TRBV2 and TRBJ2-7; possible D gene TRBD1, 5 bases. The germline V gene has CDR1 SNHLY and CDR2 FYNNEI. The V end lost 4 bases, the J end lost 3 bases, and 13 bases lay between the germline ends. This CDR3 spans 14 amino acids. The CDR3 bases that were read are TGTGCCAGCAGTGGTCAGGGATTGAACTACGAG. Translated: CASSGQGLNYE. The entire CDR3 is CASSGQGLNYEQYF.